The entry that follows covers one TCR beta chain sequence. The repertoire was sequenced with immunoSEQ multiplex PCR; TCRdb's copy has only in-frame clones and lacks some. The sample includes about 140,000 clones, around 92% of them seen just once. V was clipped by 10 bases and J by 7 bases, with 11 bases between them. CDR1 and CDR2 from the germline V gene are MNHEY and SVGAGI. This CDR3 is built from 11 residues. The entry originates in a study of T cell responses to AZD1222 COVID-19 vaccine. The sequence was collected from an adult in good health. V is TRBV6-5 and J is TRBJ1-5; possible D gene TRBD1, 6 bases. Sequencing used peripheral blood, obtained on day 0 of AZD1222 vaccination. CDR3 DNA sequence: TGTGCCACGGGACAAAACCAGCCCCAGCATTTT. Translating gives CATGQNQPQHF.